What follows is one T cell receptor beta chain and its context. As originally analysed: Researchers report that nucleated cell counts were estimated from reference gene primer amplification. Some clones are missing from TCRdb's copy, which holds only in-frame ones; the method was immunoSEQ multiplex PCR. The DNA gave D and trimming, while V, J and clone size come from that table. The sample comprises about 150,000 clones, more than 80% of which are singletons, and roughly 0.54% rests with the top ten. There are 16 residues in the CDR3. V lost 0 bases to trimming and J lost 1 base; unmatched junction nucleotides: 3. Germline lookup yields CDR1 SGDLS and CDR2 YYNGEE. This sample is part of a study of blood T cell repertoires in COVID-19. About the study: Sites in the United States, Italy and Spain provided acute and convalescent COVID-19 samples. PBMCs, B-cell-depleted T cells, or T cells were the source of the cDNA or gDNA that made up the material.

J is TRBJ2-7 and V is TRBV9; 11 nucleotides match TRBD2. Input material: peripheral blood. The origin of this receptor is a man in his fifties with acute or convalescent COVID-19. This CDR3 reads CASSVGASGRSYEQYF. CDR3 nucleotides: TGTGCCAGCAGCGTAGGGGCTAGCGGGAGGTCCTACGAGCAGTACTTC.